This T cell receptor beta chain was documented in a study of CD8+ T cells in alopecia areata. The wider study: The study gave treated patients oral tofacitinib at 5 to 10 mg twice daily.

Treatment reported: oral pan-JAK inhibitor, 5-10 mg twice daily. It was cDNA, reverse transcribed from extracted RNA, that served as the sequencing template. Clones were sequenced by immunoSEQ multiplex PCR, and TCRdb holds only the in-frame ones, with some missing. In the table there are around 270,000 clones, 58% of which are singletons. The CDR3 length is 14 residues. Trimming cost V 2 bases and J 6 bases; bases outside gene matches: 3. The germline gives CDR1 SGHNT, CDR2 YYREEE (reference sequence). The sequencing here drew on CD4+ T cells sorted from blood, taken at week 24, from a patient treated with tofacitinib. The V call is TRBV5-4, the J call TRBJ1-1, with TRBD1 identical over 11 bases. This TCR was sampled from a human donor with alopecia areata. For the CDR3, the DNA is TGTGCCAGCAGCTTTCCGGGACAGGGGGCTGAAGCTTTCTTT. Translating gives CASSFPGQGAEAFF. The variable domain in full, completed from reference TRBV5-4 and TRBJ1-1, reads ETGVTQSPTHLIKTRGQQVTLRCSSQSGHNTVSWYQQALGQGPQFIFQYYREEENGRGNFPPRFSGLQFPNYSSELNVNALELDDSALYLCASSFPGQGAEAFFGQGTRLTVV.